These T cell receptor beta chains were read from a single sample in a study of blood T cell repertoires in COVID-19. Method: immunoSEQ multiplex PCR; TCRdb's copy keeps in-frame clones and lacks some. The sample shows 150,000 to 200,000 clones, more than 70% of them seen only once. The specimen was peripheral blood. The receptor set was obtained from a man aged 40-55 years with active or convalescent COVID-19. The CDR3 runs from the conserved cysteine through the conserved F or W. A D gene is named only where the DNA matches it firmly. Expanded clones get a size class; other rows say once, few or many, or leave the size out.

cdr3_nt	cdr3_aa	d_call	clone_size	v_call	j_call
TGTGCCAGCTCACCTGTAATTGTTAGACTGACAGCGGGAGGGGCCAACGTCCTGACTTTC	CASSPVIVRLTAGGANVLTF	TRBD2	.	TRBV18	TRBJ2-6
TGTGCCAGCAGTCCTTATTACAATGAGCAGTTCTTC	CASSPYYNEQFF	.	.	TRBV5-6	TRBJ2-1
TGTGCCAGCCGTCAGGCGAGCTCTGGAAACACCATATATTTT	CASRQASSGNTIYF	.	.	TRBV6-5	TRBJ1-3
TGTGCCAGCAGTTACGACAGGGTGAATGGCTACACCTTC	CASSYDRVNGYTF	TRBD1	.	TRBV6-5	TRBJ1-2
TGTGCCAGCAGTCTTCGGTCACCCCCCGATTCACCCCTCCACTTT	CASSLRSPPDSPLHF	.	.	TRBV6-5	TRBJ1-6
TGTGCCAGCAGCTTAGATGCGGGACCCTACGAGCAGTACTTC	CASSLDAGPYEQYF	.	.	TRBV7-2	TRBJ2-7
TGCGCCAGCAGCCTCACAGGGACAGGGATCCATGAGCAGTTCTTC	CASSLTGTGIHEQFF	TRBD1	.	TRBV4-1	TRBJ2-1
TGTGCCAGCAGCTTAACGGGTAGCGGCGTATTTCGAACTTACAATGAGCAGTTCTTC	CASSLTGSGVFRTYNEQFF	.	few	TRBV11-3	TRBJ2-1
TGTGCCAGCAGCTTAGCCTGGGACAGGGCTAAGAATGAGCAGTTCTTC	CASSLAWDRAKNEQFF	TRBD1	.	TRBV7-2	TRBJ2-1
TGCGCCAGCAGGAGAGGTCCGGAGGGAAGGAATGGCTACACCTTC	CASRRGPEGRNGYTF	.	.	TRBV4-1	TRBJ1-2
TGCGCCAGCAGTGAGTCGAGGCAGGGACTTGGCTACACCTTC	CASSESRQGLGYTF	.	many	TRBV10-2	TRBJ1-2
TGTGCCATCAGTGAGTCGATGACAGGCGACAGGTCTTATGGCTACACCTTC	CAISESMTGDRSYGYTF	.	.	TRBV10-3	TRBJ1-2
TGTGCCAGTGGGTACGGGGGACAGGGGGCGGGTGAGCAGTTCTTC	CASGYGGQGAGEQFF	TRBD1	.	TRBV19	TRBJ2-1
TGTGCCAGCAGTTCGAGGACTAGCGGGAGGGTTAACACCGGGGAGCTGTTTTTT	CASSSRTSGRVNTGELFF	TRBD2	.	TRBV27	TRBJ2-2
TGTGCCAGCAGCTTAGACAGGGTAGAGAATGAGCAGTTCTTC	CASSLDRVENEQFF	.	.	TRBV11-2	TRBJ2-1
TGTGCCAGCAGTTTAGGGGGCAGCCTCGGGGGGCAGCCCCAGCATTTT	CASSLGGSLGGQPQHF	.	once	TRBV28	TRBJ1-5
TGTGCTAGTGGTATGGCCACGACAGCTAGCACAGATACGCAGTATTTT	CASGMATTASTDTQYF	.	.	TRBV12-5	TRBJ2-3